A selection of T cell receptor beta chains follows, all from one sample in a study of OX40 agonist ivuxolimab in advanced cancers. Measured with immunoSEQ multiplex PCR; TCRdb has only the in-frame clones, and not every one. The repertoire has tens of thousands of clones, approximately 83% of them found once; the top ten carry under 15%. This specimen was CD4+ or CD8+ T cells sorted from blood, taken in a trial of the OX40 agonist ivuxolimab. These receptor sequences come from an adult with an advanced solid tumor such as melanoma, head and neck, liver or kidney cancer. Each CDR3 is given with its conserved first and last residue. D genes are given only for firm matches. Size values are once, few and many counts, or a class for expanded clones, and some rows have none.

TRBV4-2	NA	NA	TRBJ2-5	TGTGCCAGCAGCCAAGATCCGGCGCAGACCCAGTACTTC	CASSQDPAQTQYF
TRBV4-3	once	TRBD1	TRBJ2-3	TGCGCCAGCAGCCAGGACAGGGTTAAAACAGATACGCAGTATTTT	CASSQDRVKTDTQYF
TRBV19	NA	NA	TRBJ2-5	TGTGCCAGTAGTATCACCGGCCGGGGCCGCGACCAAGAGACCCAGTACTTC	CASSITGRGRDQETQYF
TRBV6-6	once	NA	TRBJ2-1	TGTGCCAGCTCAGGGGAGATCCCCTACAATGAGCAGTTCTTC	CASSGEIPYNEQFF
TRBV7-9	NA	NA	TRBJ2-5	TGTGCCAGCAGCCGGGACGGGCTCGGGGCCCAGTACTTC	CASSRDGLGAQYF
TRBV9	NA	NA	TRBJ2-3	TGTGCCAGCAGCGGGGGGGCCATCCGCACAGATACGCAGTATTTT	CASSGGAIRTDTQYF
TRBV7-9	NA	NA	TRBJ1-1	TGTGCCAGCAGCTTAGGGGACACCACTGAAGCTTTCTTT	CASSLGDTTEAFF
TRBV6-5	few	TRBD1	TRBJ2-7	TGTGCCAGCAGTTACGGGGGACAGATTCCTCACGAGCAGTACTTC	CASSYGGQIPHEQYF
TRBV5-1	NA	TRBD1	TRBJ2-1	TGCGCCAGCAGCTCGACAGGGTACAATGAGCAGTTCTTC	CASSSTGYNEQFF
TRBV19	NA	NA	TRBJ1-4	TGTGCCAGTAGTATATGGGCAAGTTCAACTGAAAAACTGTTTTTT	CASSIWASSTEKLFF
TRBV7-2	NA	TRBD2	TRBJ2-3	TGTGCCAGCAGCTTAGAGCGGGAGTTGGTTACGCAGTATTTT	CASSLERELVTQYF
TRBV19	NA	NA	TRBJ1-5	TGTGCCAGTAGTACTACCGGGGGGGCAGGTCAGCCCCAGCATTTT	CASSTTGGAGQPQHF
TRBV5-1	few	TRBD1	TRBJ2-1	TGCGCCAGCAGCCTGACCGGCCAGGGGGTCTCCTACAATGAGCAGTTCTTC	CASSLTGQGVSYNEQFF
TRBV27	NA	NA	TRBJ2-1	TGTGCCAGCATTCGTAGGGGGTCCCGCTGGGATGAGCAGTTCTTC	CASIRRGSRWDEQFF
TRBV4-3	NA	TRBD2	TRBJ2-2	TGCGCCAGCAGCCAAGGACTAGCGGTCCTCACCGGGGAGCTGTTTTTT	CASSQGLAVLTGELFF
TRBV6-5	NA	NA	TRBJ1-3	TGTGCCAGCAGTGAATACGGGACTGGAAACACCATATATTTT	CASSEYGTGNTIYF
TRBV6-4	few	NA	TRBJ1-2	TGTGCCAGCAGTGTGACACAGGGTAGTGGCTACACCTTC	CASSVTQGSGYTF
TRBV6-1	NA	NA	TRBJ1-5	TGTGCCAGCAGTGAAGGGATTCAGGGCGGTAAGCCCCAGCATTTT	CASSEGIQGGKPQHF
TRBV6-5	NA	TRBD1	TRBJ2-1	TGTGCCAGCACCCAAAAGGCAGGGGGTTACAATGAGCAGTTCTTC	CASTQKAGGYNEQFF
TRBV4-1	NA	TRBD2	TRBJ2-3	TGCGCCAGCAGCCAAGATACTAGCGGGAGGCCTCTAAGCACAGATACGCAGTATTTT	CASSQDTSGRPLSTDTQYF
TRBV6-1	NA	TRBD2	TRBJ2-7	TGTGCCAGCGGACTAGCGGGACTCTACGAGCAGTACTTC	CASGLAGLYEQYF
TRBV28	NA	TRBD2	TRBJ2-7	TGTGCCAGCAGTTCAGATCCCGGGACTAGCGGAGACTACGAGCAGTACTTC	CASSSDPGTSGDYEQYF
TRBV7-8	NA	NA	TRBJ1-1	TGTGCCAGCAGCGGCTTGGTCGGGGGTAGAGGGACTGAAGCTTTCTTT	CASSGLVGGRGTEAFF
TRBV19	once	NA	TRBJ1-4	TGTGCCAGTAGTTCCGGTTTCGGGGCTAATGAAAAACTGTTTTTT	CASSSGFGANEKLFF
TRBV5-1	NA	NA	TRBJ2-5	TGCGCCAGCACAGGGCAGCCCCAAGAGACCCAGTACTTC	CASTGQPQETQYF
TRBV9	few	NA	TRBJ2-1	TGTGCCAGCAGCGTAGGATCTTACAATGAGCAGTTCTTC	CASSVGSYNEQFF
TRBV15	NA	NA	TRBJ1-4	TGTGCCACCAGCAGAGGGGGCCAGCGTAATGAAAAACTGTTTTTT	CATSRGGQRNEKLFF
TRBV13	NA	NA	TRBJ2-2	TGTGCCAGCAGCTTAGGCATGGGAAACACCGGGGAGCTGTTTTTT	CASSLGMGNTGELFF
TRBV5-5	NA	NA	TRBJ1-5	TGTGCCAGCAGCTTGGGGTTGGGGCCTTATCAGCCCCAGCATTTT	CASSLGLGPYQPQHF
TRBV28	NA	NA	TRBJ2-7	TGTGCCAGCAGTTTCCCTGGCTCCTACGAGCAGTACTTC	CASSFPGSYEQYF
TRBV30	NA	TRBD1	TRBJ1-2	TGTGCCTGGAGTGTAACAGGGGGCAGCTATGGCTACACCTTC	CAWSVTGGSYGYTF
TRBV15	NA	NA	TRBJ1-2	TGTGCCACCAGCAGAGATGGGAGCAGTTACTATGGCTACACCTTC	CATSRDGSSYYGYTF